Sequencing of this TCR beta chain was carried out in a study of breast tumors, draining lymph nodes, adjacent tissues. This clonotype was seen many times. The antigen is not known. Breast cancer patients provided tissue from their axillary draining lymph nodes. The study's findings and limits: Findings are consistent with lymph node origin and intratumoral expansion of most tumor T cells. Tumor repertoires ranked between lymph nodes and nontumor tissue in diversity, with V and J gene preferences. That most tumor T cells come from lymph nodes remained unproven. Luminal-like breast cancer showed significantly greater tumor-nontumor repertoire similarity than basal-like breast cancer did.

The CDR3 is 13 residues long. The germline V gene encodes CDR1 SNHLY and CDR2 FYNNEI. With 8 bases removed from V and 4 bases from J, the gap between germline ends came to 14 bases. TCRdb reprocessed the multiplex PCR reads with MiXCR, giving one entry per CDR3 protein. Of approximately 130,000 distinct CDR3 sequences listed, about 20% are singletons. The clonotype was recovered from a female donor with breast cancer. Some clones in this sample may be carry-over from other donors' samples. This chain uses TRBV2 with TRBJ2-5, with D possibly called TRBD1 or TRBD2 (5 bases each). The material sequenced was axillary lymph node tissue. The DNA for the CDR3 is TGTGCCAGCTCCATGGGGGTCGGAGAGACCCAGTACTTC. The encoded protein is CASSMGVGETQYF.